The next 12 T cell receptor beta chains were all read from a single sample in a study of response to subunit inactivated influenza vaccine. TCRdb re-derived calls from the RT-PCR reads in MiXCR, one entry per CDR3 protein. The data hold some 480,000 distinct CDR3 sequences, with about a tenth observed a single time. The sample was PBMCs from blood, taken about 40 days after vaccination. All receptors derive from a man aged 45-65 years who received an inactivated influenza vaccine.

This clonotype was detected only a few times. The CDR3 region is CASSTRTSEGYEQYF. In DNA form, the CDR3 reads TGTGCCAGCAGTACCAGGACAAGCGAGGGCTACGAGCAGTACTTC. This chain uses TRBV12-3 or TRBV12-4 with TRBJ2-7; perhaps D is TRBD1 or TRBD2 (5 bases each). The CDR3 spans 15 residues. V was clipped by 5 bases and J by 3 bases, with 17 bases between them.

This clonotype has ten or more counts. The rearrangement joins TRBV20-1 to TRBJ1-6; weak D call: TRBD1 (6 bases). Trimming shortened V by 1 base and J by 7 bases, and 17 bases separated the two germline ends. Germline V gene data show CDR1 as DFQATT and CDR2 as SNEGSKA (reference sequence). The CDR3 sequence is 16 residues long. The CDR3 here is CSARAPTGSVNSPLHF. As DNA, the CDR3 is TGCAGTGCTAGAGCCCCGACAGGTTCCGTGAATTCACCCCTCCACTTT.

This clonotype was counted many times. The rearrangement joins TRBV3-1 to TRBJ2-3, with TRBD2 identical over 10 bases. The CDR3 totals 16 residues. Germline CDR1 LGHDT, CDR2 YNNKEL (reference sequence). The J segment lost 3 bases and the V segment lost 1 base, leaving 4 bases of the junction unmatched. The CDR3 DNA follows: TGTGCCAGCAGCCAAGCGCTAGCGGGAGTTACAGATACGCAGTATTTT. It encodes CASSQALAGVTDTQYF.

This clonotype appeared many times. The chain couples TRBV12-3 or TRBV12-4 to TRBJ1-1, with 7 bases fitting TRBD1. Trimming cost V 6 bases and J 5 bases; bases outside gene matches: 9. The CDR3 covers 14 residues. The CDR3 DNA follows: TGTGCCAGCAGCCGAGGGGGCGCCGAGACTGAAGCTTTCTTT. This translates into CASSRGGAETEAFF.

This clonotype was counted a few times. The chain links TRBV11-3 to TRBJ2-2, with D possibly matching TRBD1 (7 bases). The length of the CDR3 is 17 residues. Germline V gene data show CDR1 as SGHNT and CDR2 as YENEEA. V lost 6 bases to trimming and J lost 3 bases, with 20 bases between them. The CDR3 sequence is CASSPEGSRGDTGELFF. DNA for the CDR3: TGTGCCAGCAGTCCAGAGGGGTCCAGGGGGGACACCGGGGAGCTGTTTTTT.

The J gene is TRBJ2-7, the V gene TRBV12-3 or TRBV12-4, with 12 bases lining up with TRBD2. CDR3 length equals 17 residues. V was clipped by 5 bases and J by 4 bases; unmatched bases: 12. Here the CDR3 reads CASSPFSGLAGRYEQYF. Here the CDR3 DNA reads TGTGCCAGCAGTCCCTTCTCCGGACTAGCGGGAAGGTACGAGCAGTACTTC.

In this sample, this clonotype turned up a few times. The chain carries TRBV5-1 and TRBJ2-2; possible D gene TRBD1, 6 bases. The CDR3 consists of 16 residues. Trimming removed 4 bases from V and 5 bases from J, with 18 bases in between. Germline loops: CDR1 SGHRS, CDR2 YFSETQ. CDR3: CASSADLGARTGELFF. As DNA, the CDR3 is TGCGCCAGCAGCGCGGATCTGGGGGCGCGGACCGGGGAGCTGTTTTTT.

This clonotype was seen only a few times. The gene calls are TRBV28 and TRBJ1-1, with 7 bases aligning to TRBD1. CDR3 size: 12 residues. The J segment lost 7 bases and the V segment lost 4 bases, leaving 3 bases of the junction unmatched. Looked up from germline, CDR1 is MDHEN and CDR2 is SYDVKM. In DNA, the CDR3 is TGTGCCAGCAGTTACGGACAGGTTGAAGCTTTCTTT. As protein: CASSYGQVEAFF. Together with reference TRBV28 and TRBJ1-1, the CDR3 gives the full variable domain: DVKVTQSSRYLVKRTGEKVFLECVQDMDHENMFWYRQDPGLGLRLIYFSYDVKMKEKGDIPEGYSVSREKKERFSLILESASTNQTSMYLCASSYGQVEAFFGQGTRLTVV.

The V call is TRBV7-3, the J call TRBJ2-2, with 8 positions matching TRBD1. Looked up from germline, CDR1 is SGHTA and CDR2 is FQGTGA. This CDR3 region has 15 residues. Trimming cost V 4 bases and J 6 bases; bases outside gene matches: 7. The CDR3 coding sequence is TGTGCCAGCAGCTCCAGGGGGCGAGGGGCCGGGGAGCTGTTTTTT. The encoded protein is CASSSRGRGAGELFF.

The genes are TRBV5-1 and TRBJ1-1; a possible D gene is TRBD1 (5 bases). The CDR3 is made up of 14 amino acids. V lost 3 bases and J lost 4, with 13 bases in between. The germline V gene encodes CDR1 SGHRS and CDR2 YFSETQ. The CDR3 DNA reads TGCGCCAGCAGCTCGATAGGGACGGGCACTGAAGCTTTCTTT. Protein product: CASSSIGTGTEAFF.

This clonotype was counted at least ten times. The rearrangement links TRBV7-8 to TRBJ2-7; TRBD1 is a possible D gene (6 bases). Trimming removed 3 bases at V and 3 bases at J, with 9 bases between. This CDR3 region has 13 residues. CDR1 is SGHVS, CDR2 FQNEAQ, per germline. This chain's CDR3 is CASSFGQIYEQYF. DNA of the CDR3: TGTGCCAGCAGCTTTGGACAGATCTACGAGCAGTACTTC.

The J gene is TRBJ1-2, the V gene TRBV30; D is perhaps TRBD1 (6 bases). Trimming removed 7 bases at V and 7 bases at J, with 16 bases between. Looked up from germline, CDR1 is GTSNPN and CDR2 is SVGIG (reference sequence). The CDR3 extends over 12 amino acids. CDR3 nucleotide sequence: TGTGCCTCCGCGGGACAAACGGGTGGCTACACCTTC. Translation gives CASAGQTGGYTF.